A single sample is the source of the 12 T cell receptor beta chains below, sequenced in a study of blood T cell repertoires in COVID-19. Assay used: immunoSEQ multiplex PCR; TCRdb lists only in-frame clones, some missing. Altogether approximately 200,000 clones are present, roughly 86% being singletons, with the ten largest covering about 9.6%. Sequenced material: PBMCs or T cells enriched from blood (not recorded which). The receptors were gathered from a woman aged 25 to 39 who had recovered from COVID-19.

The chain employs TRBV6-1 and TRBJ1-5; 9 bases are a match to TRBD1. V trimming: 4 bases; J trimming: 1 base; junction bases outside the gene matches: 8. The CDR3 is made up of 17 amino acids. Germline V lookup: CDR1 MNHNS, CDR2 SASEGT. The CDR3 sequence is CASSVRTGGWSNQPQHF. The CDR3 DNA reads TGTGCCAGCAGTGTTAGAACAGGGGGCTGGAGCAATCAGCCCCAGCATTTT.

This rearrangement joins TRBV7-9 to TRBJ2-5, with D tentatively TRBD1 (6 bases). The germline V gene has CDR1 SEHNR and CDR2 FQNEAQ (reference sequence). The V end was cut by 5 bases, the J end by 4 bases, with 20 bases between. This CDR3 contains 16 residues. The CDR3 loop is CASSHQGHAKGETQYF. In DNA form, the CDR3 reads TGTGCCAGCAGCCACCAGGGACACGCAAAGGGAGAGACCCAGTACTTC.

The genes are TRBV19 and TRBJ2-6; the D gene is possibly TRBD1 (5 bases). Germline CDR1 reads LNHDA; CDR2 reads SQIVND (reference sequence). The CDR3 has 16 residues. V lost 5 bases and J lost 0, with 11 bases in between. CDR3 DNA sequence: TGTGCCAGTAGTTCTGCAGGGTCCTCTGGGGCCAACGTCCTGACTTTC. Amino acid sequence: CASSSAGSSGANVLTF.

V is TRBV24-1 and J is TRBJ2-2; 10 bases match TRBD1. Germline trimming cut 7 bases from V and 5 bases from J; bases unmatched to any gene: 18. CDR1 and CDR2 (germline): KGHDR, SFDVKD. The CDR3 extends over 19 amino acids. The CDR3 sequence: CATSAHPRQGAVRTGELFF. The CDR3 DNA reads TGTGCCACCAGCGCGCACCCGCGACAGGGGGCAGTGAGAACCGGGGAGCTGTTTTTT.

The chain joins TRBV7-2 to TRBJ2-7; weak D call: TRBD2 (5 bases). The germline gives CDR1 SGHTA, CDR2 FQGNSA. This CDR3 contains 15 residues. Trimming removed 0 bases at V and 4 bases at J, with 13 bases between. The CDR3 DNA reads TGTGCCAGCAGCTTAGCGCTCGGAGGACCTTACGAGCAGTACTTC. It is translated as CASSLALGGPYEQYF.

CDR3 sequence (DNA): TGTGCCAGCAGGGGGACAGGGGGCTTGGGTCAGCCCCAGCATTTT. Its protein product is CASRGTGGLGQPQHF. This sequence joins TRBV2 and TRBJ1-5, with 12 bases aligning to TRBD1. There are 15 residues in the CDR3. J gave up 6 bases and V 6 bases, and 6 bases lay outside the gene matches. Germline CDR1 reads SNHLY; CDR2 reads FYNNEI.

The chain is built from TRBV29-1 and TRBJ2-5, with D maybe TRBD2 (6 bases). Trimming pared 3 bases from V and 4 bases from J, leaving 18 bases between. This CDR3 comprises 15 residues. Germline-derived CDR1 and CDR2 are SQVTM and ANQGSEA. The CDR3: CSVDGLGGGGETQYF. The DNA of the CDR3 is TGCAGCGTTGATGGGTTGGGGGGAGGAGGAGAGACCCAGTACTTC.

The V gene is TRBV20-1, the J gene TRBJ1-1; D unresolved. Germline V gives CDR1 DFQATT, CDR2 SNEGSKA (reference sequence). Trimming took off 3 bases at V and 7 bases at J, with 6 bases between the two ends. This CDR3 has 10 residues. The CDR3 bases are TGCAGTGCTAGGGGCTTTGAAGCTTTCTTT. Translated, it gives CSARGFEAFF.

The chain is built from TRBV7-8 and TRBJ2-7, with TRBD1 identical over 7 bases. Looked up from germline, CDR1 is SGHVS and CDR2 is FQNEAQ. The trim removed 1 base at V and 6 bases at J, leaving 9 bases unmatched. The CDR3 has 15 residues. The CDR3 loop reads CASSLEDREEVEQYF. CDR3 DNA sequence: TGTGCCAGCAGCTTAGAAGACAGGGAAGAGGTCGAGCAGTACTTC.

The CDR3: CASSERTSGSAYEQYF. CDR3 sequence (DNA): TGCGCCAGCAGCGAACGAACTAGCGGGAGTGCCTACGAGCAGTACTTC. The chain has TRBV4-1 and TRBJ2-7, with 11 bases lining up with TRBD2. CDR1 is MGHRA, CDR2 YSYEKL, per germline. The CDR3 covers 16 residues. V dropped 5 bases and J dropped 2; count of bases not matched to a gene: 8.

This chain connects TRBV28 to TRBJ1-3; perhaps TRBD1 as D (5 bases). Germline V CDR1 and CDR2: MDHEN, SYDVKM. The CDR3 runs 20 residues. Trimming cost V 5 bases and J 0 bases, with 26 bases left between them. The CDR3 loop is CASSPTSGTIGPYSGNTIYF. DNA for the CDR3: TGTGCCAGCAGTCCTACGTCCGGGACTATCGGGCCTTACTCTGGAAACACCATATATTTT.

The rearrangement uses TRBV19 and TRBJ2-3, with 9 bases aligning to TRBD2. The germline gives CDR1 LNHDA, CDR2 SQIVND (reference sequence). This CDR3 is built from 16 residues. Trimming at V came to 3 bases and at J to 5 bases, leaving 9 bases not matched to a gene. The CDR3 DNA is TGTGCCAGTAGTATGGCGGCTAGCGGGACTGAAGATACGCAGTATTTT. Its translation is CASSMAASGTEDTQYF.